In this sample, the clone carrying this T cell receptor (beta chain) turned up a few times. This record belongs to a study of OX40 agonist ivuxolimab in advanced cancers. Study summary: The dose of intravenous ivuxolimab that patients received every 2 weeks ranged from 0.01 to 10 mg/kg. One hepatocellular carcinoma and a couple of cutaneous melanoma patients partially responded.

The germline V gene encodes CDR1 SQVTM and CDR2 ANQGSEA. The ends were cut back, 5 bases at V and 8 bases at J, with 18 bases in the middle. The CDR3 is 13 amino acids. Produced via immunoSEQ multiplex PCR; TCRdb's table is partial and in-frame only. The sample yields tens of thousands of clones, around 79% seen once. The rearrangement uses TRBV29-1 and TRBJ1-2; D call uncertain. The sequence was obtained from an adult with an advanced solid tumor such as melanoma, head and neck, liver or kidney cancer. The material was CD4+ or CD8+ T cells sorted from blood, obtained in a trial of the OX40 agonist ivuxolimab. CDR3 DNA: TGCAGCGTTTTTATCGACTACAATGGCGGCTACACCTTC. Translating it yields CSVFIDYNGGYTF.